This T cell receptor (beta chain) was documented in a study of blood T cells in healthy people across ages. Findings and caveats of the study: TCR beta diversity, measured per million T cells, fell in a roughly linear way with age. As naive T cell percentage varied, TCR beta diversity correlated strongly with it.

A J-beta primer mix and a sample-barcoded 5' primer were used in a second PCR of about 6 to 12 cycles. A template-switch adaptor containing 12 random nucleotides labeled each cDNA molecule. MiXCR was run by TCRdb on the 5' RACE reads, yielding one entry per CDR3 protein. The sample has about 800,000 distinct CDR3 sequences, 35% to 50% seen once. PBMCs were isolated at a quantity of at least 6.5 million per sample. Note on this clonotype: The antigen remains unidentified.

This CDR3 is built from 15 residues. Trimming cost V 4 bases and J 4 bases; bases outside gene matches: 10. CDR1 and CDR2 from the germline V gene are DFQATT and SNEGSKA (reference sequence). The V and J genes are TRBV20-1 and TRBJ2-3; 8 bases agree with TRBD2. The clonotype comes from a man older than 75 in good health. Sequenced: blood. The DNA for the CDR3 is TGCAGTGCTAAAGACGGGACTAGAGGCGCAGATACGCAGTATTTT. It is translated as CSAKDGTRGADTQYF.